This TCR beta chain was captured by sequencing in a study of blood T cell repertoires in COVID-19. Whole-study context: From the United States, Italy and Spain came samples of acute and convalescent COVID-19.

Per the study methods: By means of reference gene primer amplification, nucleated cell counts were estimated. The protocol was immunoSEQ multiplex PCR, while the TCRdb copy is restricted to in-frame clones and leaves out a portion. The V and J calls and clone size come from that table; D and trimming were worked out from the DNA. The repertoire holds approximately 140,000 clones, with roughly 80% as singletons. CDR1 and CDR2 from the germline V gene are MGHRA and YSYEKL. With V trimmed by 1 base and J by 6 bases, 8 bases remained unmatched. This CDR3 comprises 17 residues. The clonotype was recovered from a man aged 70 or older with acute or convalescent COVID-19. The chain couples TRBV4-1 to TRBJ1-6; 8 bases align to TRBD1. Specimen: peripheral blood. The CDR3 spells CASSQAGQAGPNSPLHF. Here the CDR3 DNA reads TGCGCCAGCAGCCAAGCGGGACAGGCAGGGCCTAATTCACCCCTCCACTTT.